One TCR beta chain is described in this entry. What it recognizes is unknown. The data were produced by immunoSEQ multiplex PCR, yet TCRdb's version contains in-frame clones alone and is incomplete. The table records around 79,000 clones, roughly 87% of them present only once. V shed 1 base, J shed 10 bases, and the junction held 7 bases outside the gene matches. CDR3 length equals 14 residues. Germline V gene lookup returns CDR1 SGHVS and CDR2 FNYEAQ. This sample was included in a study of T cell responses to AZD1222 COVID-19 vaccine. Findings of the study overall: White British people made up most donors, females outnumbered males, and clonal diversity was possibly underestimated. Baseline serostatus was positive in only five to seven AZD1222 recipients. Increased Spike-specific TCR breadth and depth were observed after two AZD1222 doses. Among spike-specific TCRs, nearly half reportedly target unmutated variant regions.

This chain uses TRBV7-6 with TRBJ2-1, with 7 positions matching TRBD2. The clonotype originates from an adult in good health. This specimen consisted of peripheral blood, obtained on day 0 of AZD1222 vaccination. Here the CDR3 DNA reads TGTGCCAGCAGCTTAGGAGCGGGGCCCCAGGAGCAGTTCTTC. Amino acid sequence: CASSLGAGPQEQFF.